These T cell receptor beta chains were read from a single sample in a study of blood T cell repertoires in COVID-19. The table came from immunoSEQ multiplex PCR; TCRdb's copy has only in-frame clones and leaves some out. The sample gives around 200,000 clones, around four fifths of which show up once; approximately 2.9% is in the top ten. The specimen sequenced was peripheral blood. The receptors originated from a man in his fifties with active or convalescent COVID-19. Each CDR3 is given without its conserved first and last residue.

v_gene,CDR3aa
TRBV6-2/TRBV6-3,ASSYTGVIGEAF
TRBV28,ASSLPTGSNQPQH
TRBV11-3,ASSPHAGTSQETQY
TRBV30,AWTGGGTWAAEAF
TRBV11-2,ASSLESLVGTGTYEQY
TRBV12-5,ASGLGTGAYNEQF
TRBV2,ASREDGGAVTGELF
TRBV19,ASSRRLASSYNEQF
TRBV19,ASSPDRQGGQPQH
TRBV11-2,ASSLDRPGTGYEQY
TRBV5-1,ASSLVLAGANTGELF
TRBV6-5,ASSWDRRTNEKLF
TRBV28,ASSRQSGRMDSPLH
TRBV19,ASSSGTGEKAF
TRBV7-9,ASRSLYEQY
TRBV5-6,ASSGGTGRNSPLH
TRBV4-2,ASSQLSGLAAQETQY
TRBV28,ASSSTGDGGEKLF
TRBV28,ASSLARALGDEQF
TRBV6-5,ASSLTSRNYGYT
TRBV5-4,ASSLDGLSPLAGELF
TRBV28,ASSLGGRANEKLF
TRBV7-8,ASSLVAGSNT
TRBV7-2,ASSNQAGGNEAQY
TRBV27,ASSRFVTGANTEAF
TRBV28,ASRTRESLH
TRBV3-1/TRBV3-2,ASSIPENREVKLF
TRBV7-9,ASRQPGLAGRNEQF
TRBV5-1,ASSSETGSYGYT